This passage covers 25 T cell receptor beta chains from one sample sequenced in a study of blood T cells in healthy people across ages. For the second PCR, which ran for about 7 to 11 cycles, a sample-barcoded 5' primer and a J-beta primer mix were used. TCRdb fed the 5' RACE reads into MiXCR, producing one record per CDR3 protein. In the table there are 1.5 million to 2 million distinct CDR3 sequences, about 31% of which are singletons. The sample consisted of blood. The receptor source for this set is a woman younger than 45 in good health.

The gene calls are TRBV11-2 and TRBJ2-1; possibly TRBD2 for D (5 bases). The CDR3 spans 18 residues. V lost 2 bases and J lost 4, with 21 bases in between. Looked up from germline, CDR1 is SGHAT and CDR2 is FQNNGV. For the CDR3, the DNA is TGTGCCAGCAGCTTAAATCCGGACTCAACACCTCCGTACAATGAGCAGTTCTTC. Translated: CASSLNPDSTPPYNEQFF. Together with reference TRBV11-2 and TRBJ2-1, the CDR3 gives the full variable domain: EAGVAQSPRYKIIEKRQSVAFWCNPISGHATLYWYQQILGQGPKLLIQFQNNGVVDDSQLPKDRFSAERLKGVDSTLKIQPAKLEDSAVYLCASSLNPDSTPPYNEQFFGPGTRLTVL.

This clonotype appeared a single time. Lacking the conserved final phenylalanine or tryptophan, this CDR3 likely reflects a read error. The chain joins TRBV20-1 to TRBJ2-7; 7 bases agree with TRBD2. J gave up 3 bases and V 3 bases, and 14 bases lay outside the gene matches. Germline values: CDR1 DFQATT, CDR2 SNEGSKA (reference sequence). This CDR3 contains 16 residues. The CDR3 region has the DNA TGCAGTGCTAGGGGTGAGGGGAGCGGGGATTACTACGAGCAGTACTTA. Translation gives CSARGEGSGDYYEQYL.

The rearrangement uses TRBV20-1 and TRBJ2-3, with D maybe TRBD1 (6 bases). V lost 2 bases to trimming and J lost 0 bases, with 15 bases between them. CDR1 and CDR2 (germline): DFQATT, SNEGSKA (reference sequence). This CDR3 spans 16 amino acids. CDR3 region: CSARPSDRPSTDTQYF. The DNA for the CDR3 is TGCAGTGCTAGACCTTCCGACAGGCCAAGCACAGATACGCAGTATTTT.

V usage is TRBV10-3 and J usage is TRBJ1-2; the match to TRBD1 covers 10 bases. This CDR3 has 13 residues. With V trimmed by 10 bases and J by 6 bases, 8 bases remained unmatched. Germline V gene lookup returns CDR1 ENHRY and CDR2 SYGVKD. CDR3 residues: CATQTGGVNGYTF. The CDR3 DNA reads TGTGCCACCCAGACAGGGGGCGTCAATGGCTACACCTTC.

The rearrangement links TRBV12-3 or TRBV12-4 to TRBJ1-2; no reliable D call. The V gene lost 5 bases and the J gene lost 8 bases, with 18 bases spanning the gap. The CDR3 length is 14 residues. The CDR3 DNA reads TGTGCCAGCAGTCCGTTAGGTGGAAGGAGCGGCTACACCTTC. The encoded protein is CASSPLGGRSGYTF.

Regarding this clonotype: The germline gene is not matched at one end of the junction; a read error may be the cause. The V and J genes are TRBV4-1 and TRBJ1-2, with TRBD1 matching over 9 bases. Germline assignment: CDR1 MGHRA and CDR2 YSYEKL. This CDR3 has 16 amino acids. The CDR3 DNA reads as TGCGCCGGCAGCAGGGGACAGGGCCCACTAGTGGGAGGCTACACCTTC. This sequence encodes CAGSRGQGPLVGGYTF.

The gene calls are TRBV28 and TRBJ1-1; 7 bases are shared with TRBD1. After removal of 3 bases from V and 11 bases from J, the junction contained 6 bases not matched to a gene. This CDR3 is built from 12 residues. Germline V gives CDR1 MDHEN, CDR2 SYDVKM. CDR3 amino acids: CASSLQTGRAFF. The CDR3 nucleotides read TGTGCCAGCAGTTTGCAGACAGGGAGGGCTTTCTTT.

The chain joins TRBV7-9 to TRBJ1-1; tentatively, D is TRBD1 (5 bases). In germline, CDR1 is SEHNR, CDR2 FQNEAQ (reference sequence). V lost 5 bases and J lost 7, with 17 bases in between. The CDR3 covers 14 residues. This chain's CDR3 is CASSQAVDRHEAFF. Written as DNA, the CDR3 is TGTGCCAGCAGCCAAGCGGTAGACAGACATGAAGCTTTCTTT.

The J gene is TRBJ2-1, the V gene TRBV7-3; 8 nucleotides agree with TRBD2. J was trimmed by 7 bases and V by 4 bases; bases with no gene match: 9. The CDR3 extends over 15 amino acids. Per germline, CDR1 SGHTA and CDR2 FQGTGA. The CDR3 region is CASSSNPGLGNEQFF. The CDR3 nucleotides read TGTGCCAGCAGCTCTAACCCGGGACTAGGAAATGAGCAGTTCTTC.

V gene TRBV6-2 or TRBV6-3 combines with J gene TRBJ2-7; D is unresolved. This CDR3 has 17 residues. Germline CDR1 and CDR2: MNHEY and SVGEGT. Trimming took 6 bases from V and 2 from J, leaving 23 bases between them. The CDR3 bases are TGTGCCAGCAGCCCGGTGGACGGAGCCTTCCCGCCCTACGAGCAGTACTTC. This sequence encodes CASSPVDGAFPPYEQYF.

This chain connects TRBV20-1 to TRBJ2-5; D possibly uses TRBD1 or TRBD2 (5 bases each). TRBJ2-7 matches the DNA end more closely, so the J call is doubtful. CDR1 and CDR2 (germline): DFQATT, SNEGSKA (reference sequence). This CDR3 has 13 residues. CDR3 residues: CSAGATGPCEQYF. CDR3 in DNA: TGCAGTGCTGGAGCAACGGGGCCCTGCGAGCAGTACTTC.

CDR3 protein: CASSEASGITKNIQYF. DNA of the CDR3: TGTGCCAGCAGTGAGGCTAGCGGGATAACCAAAAACATTCAGTACTTC. The rearrangement joins TRBV6-1 to TRBJ2-4; 9 bases are a match to TRBD2. The CDR3 is 16 residues long. The V gene's germline CDR1 is MNHNS and CDR2 SASEGT. V shed 3 bases, J shed 2 bases, and the junction held 5 bases outside the gene matches.

This clonotype was observed a few times. The J gene is TRBJ2-3, the V gene TRBV29-1, with 16 bases aligning to TRBD2. The germline gives CDR1 SQVTM, CDR2 ANQGSEA. Trimming removed 7 bases from V and 2 bases from J; junction bases left unmatched: 12. CDR3 length: 18 residues. This chain's CDR3 is CSAQGLAGGQVNTDTQYF. CDR3 DNA sequence: TGCAGCGCCCAGGGACTAGCGGGAGGGCAGGTCAACACAGATACGCAGTATTTT.

The V call is TRBV10-1, the J call TRBJ2-7; D unclear. The CDR3 is 13 residues long. The ends were cut back, 1 base at V and 5 bases at J, with 9 bases in the middle. Germline V lookup: CDR1 WNHNN, CDR2 SYGVQD (reference sequence). Here the CDR3 DNA reads TGCGCCAGCAGTGAGTTCGGGTACCACGAGCAGTACTTC. Its translation: CASSEFGYHEQYF.

This clonotype was counted between two and nine times. This rearrangement joins TRBV28 to TRBJ2-3; unclear D gene. Trimming removed 4 bases at V and 0 bases at J, with 8 bases between. This CDR3 spans 14 amino acids. Germline CDR1 and CDR2: MDHEN and SYDVKM. The CDR3 region has the DNA TGTGCCAGCAGTTGGAAAACCAGCACAGATACGCAGTATTTT. It specifies CASSWKTSTDTQYF.

V gene TRBV9 combines with J gene TRBJ1-2; D unclear. The CDR3 totals 13 residues. Germline V gene data show CDR1 as SGDLS and CDR2 as YYNGEE. V lost 8 bases to trimming and J lost 6 bases, with 17 bases between them. CDR3 sequence: CARPGREENGYTF. The CDR3 DNA reads as TGTGCCAGACCTGGAAGGGAGGAGAATGGCTACACCTTC.

This clonotype was recorded many times. The chain employs TRBV7-9 and TRBJ1-2; D possibly corresponds to TRBD1 (5 bases). CDR3 length: 14 amino acids. Trimming cost V 5 bases and J 4 bases, with 14 bases left between them. CDR1 is SEHNR, CDR2 FQNEAQ, per germline (reference sequence). CDR3 DNA sequence: TGTGCCAGCAGCGGGGTGGGGGTATTCTATGGCTACACCTTC. Amino acids: CASSGVGVFYGYTF.

The gene calls are TRBV7-2 and TRBJ2-1, with D perhaps assigned TRBD1 or TRBD2 (5 bases each). V lost 6 bases and J lost 4, with 16 bases in between. This CDR3 spans 15 amino acids. The germline gives CDR1 SGHTA, CDR2 FQGNSA. The CDR3 DNA reads as TGTGCCAGCAGATCACCGGGACCGCGATACAATGAGCAGTTCTTC. This gives the protein CASRSPGPRYNEQFF.

The chain links TRBV3-1 to TRBJ2-5, with D possibly matching TRBD2 (5 bases). The tail of the sequence fits TRBJ2-7 better, so the J call may be wrong. Germline V gives CDR1 LGHDT, CDR2 YNNKEL (reference sequence). The CDR3 spans 19 residues. The CDR3 nucleotides are TGTGCCAGCAGCCAAGGGGTCTGGCGGCACTCAACTAGGGACTACGAGCAGTACTTC. The encoded protein is CASSQGVWRHSTRDYEQYF.

The rearrangement links TRBV12-3 or TRBV12-4 to TRBJ1-5; tentatively, D is TRBD1 (6 bases). This CDR3 is built from 15 residues. Trimming took 5 bases from V and 7 from J, leaving 18 bases between them. CDR3 DNA sequence: TGTGCCAGCAGTCCCTGGTCGGGGGCAGGACAGCCCCAGCATTTT. Translated, it gives CASSPWSGAGQPQHF.

This chain joins TRBV29-1 and TRBJ1-1, with D possibly TRBD1 on 5 matching bases. Germline V lookup: CDR1 SQVTM, CDR2 ANQGSEA. The CDR3 runs to 14 residues. Trimming pared 5 bases from V and 1 base from J, leaving 14 bases between. The CDR3 sequence is CSVKGRPPNTEAFF. The CDR3 DNA follows: TGCAGCGTTAAGGGGCGCCCCCCGAACACTGAAGCTTTCTTT.

The V and J genes are TRBV29-1 and TRBJ1-2, with a tentative D call TRBD1 (5 bases). Trimming pared 4 bases from V and 6 bases from J, leaving 12 bases between. The germline V gene encodes CDR1 SQVTM and CDR2 ANQGSEA. This CDR3 has 12 amino acids. CDR3: CSVGGGVDGYTF. In nucleotides, the CDR3 is TGCAGCGTTGGGGGCGGGGTGGATGGCTACACCTTC.

With regard to this clonotype: Germline and junction disagree at one end, which may indicate a read error. The V gene is TRBV7-3, the J gene TRBJ2-3; 13 bases are a match to TRBD2. The CDR3 loop spans 16 amino acids. Germline assignment: CDR1 SGHTA and CDR2 FQGTGA. The CDR3 nucleotides read TGTGCCGGCAGCTCCGGACTAGCGGGGGGCACAGATACGCAGTATTTT. Encoded protein: CAGSSGLAGGTDTQYF.

This chain connects TRBV29-1 to TRBJ2-3, with D perhaps TRBD1 (6 bases). Deletions cut 4 bases from V and 2 bases from J, with 10 bases between. The germline V gene has CDR1 SQVTM and CDR2 ANQGSEA. The CDR3 loop spans 13 amino acids. The chain's CDR3 is CSVGGTSTDTQYF. The CDR3 DNA is TGCAGCGTTGGAGGGACATCCACAGATACGCAGTATTTT.

This chain connects TRBV20-1 to TRBJ1-1; possibly TRBD1 for D (5 bases). CDR1 DFQATT and CDR2 SNEGSKA come from the germline V gene (reference sequence). V lost 0 bases to trimming and J lost 0 bases, with 14 bases between them. The CDR3 length is 16 residues. CDR3 in DNA: TGCAGTGCTAGAGATCCCAAAGGACACTTGAACACTGAAGCTTTCTTT. Protein sequence: CSARDPKGHLNTEAFF.